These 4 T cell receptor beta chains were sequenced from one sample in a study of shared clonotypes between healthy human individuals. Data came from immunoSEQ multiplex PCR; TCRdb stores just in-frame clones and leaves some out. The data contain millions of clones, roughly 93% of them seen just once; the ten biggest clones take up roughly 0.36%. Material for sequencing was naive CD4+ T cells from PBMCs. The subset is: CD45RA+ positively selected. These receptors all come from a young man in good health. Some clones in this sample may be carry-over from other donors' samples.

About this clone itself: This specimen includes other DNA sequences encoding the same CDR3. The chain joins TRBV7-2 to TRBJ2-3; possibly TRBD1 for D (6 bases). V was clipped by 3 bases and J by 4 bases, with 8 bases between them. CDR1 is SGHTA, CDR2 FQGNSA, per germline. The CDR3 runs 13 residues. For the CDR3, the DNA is TGTGCCAGCAGCTTGACAGGCGCAGATACGCAGTATTTT. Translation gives CASSLTGADTQYF.

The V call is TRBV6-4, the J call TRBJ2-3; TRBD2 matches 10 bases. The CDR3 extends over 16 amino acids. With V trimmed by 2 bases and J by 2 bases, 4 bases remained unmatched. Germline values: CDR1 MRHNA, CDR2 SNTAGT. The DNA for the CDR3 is TGTGCCAGCAGTGACCTCGGACTAGCGGCCACAGATACGCAGTATTTT. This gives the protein CASSDLGLAATDTQYF.

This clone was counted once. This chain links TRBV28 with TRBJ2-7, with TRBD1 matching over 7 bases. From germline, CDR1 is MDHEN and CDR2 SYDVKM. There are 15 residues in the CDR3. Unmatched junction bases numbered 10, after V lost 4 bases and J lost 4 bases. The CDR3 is CASSYGTATRYEQYF. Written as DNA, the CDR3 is TGTGCCAGCAGTTACGGGACAGCAACGAGGTACGAGCAGTACTTC.

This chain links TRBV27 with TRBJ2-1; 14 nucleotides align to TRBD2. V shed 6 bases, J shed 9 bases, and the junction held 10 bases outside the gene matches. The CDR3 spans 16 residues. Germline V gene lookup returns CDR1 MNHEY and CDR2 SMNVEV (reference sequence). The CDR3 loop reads CASRVAGTSGSGEQFF. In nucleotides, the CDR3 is TGTGCCAGCAGGGTCGCCGGGACTAGCGGGAGCGGTGAGCAGTTCTTC.